The present T cell receptor beta chain was sequenced within a study of tumor and adjacent non-tumor tissue in lung cancer. Study summary: Stage I to III disease affected ten to eleven men and roughly 5 women aged about 30 to 85. Study results and limitations: Tumor repertoires had a smaller top 100 clone share than normal lung.

Three rounds of nested PCR, following a modified ARM-PCR protocol, produced the TCRbeta library. TCRdb called the multiplex PCR reads again in MiXCR, with one record for every CDR3 protein. Among tens of thousands of distinct CDR3 sequences listed, around four fifths were seen once. Concerning this clonotype: Antigen: not known. Relative to the germline gene, one junction end is altered; a read error may explain this.

This CDR3 has 16 residues. In germline, CDR1 is LNHDA, CDR2 SQIVND (reference sequence). RNA was extracted from bulk tissue without any cell sorting. The chain carries TRBV19 and TRBJ2-1, with TRBD2 matching over 15 bases. The sequence was collected from a woman aged 45-65 years with non-small cell lung cancer. Sequencing used lung tumor tissue. The CDR3 is CANSAGLAGGYNEQFF. The CDR3 DNA sequence: TGTGCCAATAGTGCCGGACTAGCGGGAGGGTACAATGAGCAGTTCTTC.